These 19 T cell receptor beta chains share one sample of origin, sequenced in a study of T cell responses to AZD1222 COVID-19 vaccine. Clones were read by immunoSEQ multiplex PCR, and TCRdb kept only the in-frame ones, dropping some. The repertoire has about 130,000 clones, about four fifths of them found once; the top ten carry roughly 4%. Sequenced material: peripheral blood, taken on day 0 of AZD1222 vaccination. The receptors derive from an adult in good health.

The V gene is TRBV18, the J gene TRBJ1-1; D call uncertain. Germline loops: CDR1 KGHSH, CDR2 LQKENI. V lost 3 bases and J 3 bases, leaving 11 bases between the germline ends. This CDR3 spans 14 amino acids. The CDR3 nucleotides read TGTGCCAGCTCACCGGAAGCTTCGGACACTGAAGCTTTCTTT. Translated, it gives CASSPEASDTEAFF.

This chain joins TRBV6-5 and TRBJ2-7, with a possible D match to TRBD1 (5 bases). This CDR3 is built from 12 residues. V was shortened by 8 bases and J by 6 bases, with 14 bases between the two germline ends. Per the germline V gene, CDR1 is MNHEY and CDR2 is SVGAGI. The CDR3 spells CASSRRGSEQYF. The CDR3 DNA is TGTGCCAGCTCTAGAAGGGGAAGCGAGCAGTACTTC.

The rearrangement uses TRBV5-1 and TRBJ2-1, with a weak D call TRBD1 (6 bases). The germline V and J ends were trimmed by 2 bases and 1 base, with 13 bases remaining between them. The length of the CDR3 is 16 residues. The germline V gene encodes CDR1 SGHRS and CDR2 YFSETQ. For the CDR3, the DNA is TGCGCCAGCAGCTTACAGGGCCGGCGGTCCTACAATGAGCAGTTCTTC. Amino acid sequence: CASSLQGRRSYNEQFF.

CDR3 amino acids: CAWTPPQSNQPQHF. DNA of the CDR3: TGTGCCTGGACTCCTCCCCAAAGTAACCAGCCCCAGCATTTT. The J gene is TRBJ1-5, the V gene TRBV30; D is ambiguous. This CDR3 spans 14 amino acids. Trimming pared 4 bases from V and 7 bases from J, leaving 17 bases between. The germline CDR1 and CDR2 sequences are GTSNPN and SVGIG (reference sequence).

The rearrangement joins TRBV30 to TRBJ1-3; D perhaps matches TRBD1 (6 bases). The V end was cut by 3 bases, the J end by 10 bases, with 16 bases between. CDR3 length equals 13 residues. Germline V gives CDR1 GTSNPN, CDR2 SVGIG (reference sequence). DNA of the CDR3: TGTGCCTGGAGCGGGGGGGGCCCGCTGACCATATATTTT. It is translated as CAWSGGGPLTIYF.

V gene TRBV27 combines with J gene TRBJ2-6; D is ambiguous. Germline CDR1 is MNHEY and CDR2 is SMNVEV (reference sequence). The CDR3 extends over 13 amino acids. Trimming took 3 bases from V and 2 from J, leaving 2 bases between them. The CDR3 nucleotides read TGTGCCAGCAGTTTGACTGGGGCCAACGTCCTGACTTTC. The encoded protein is CASSLTGANVLTF. The full variable domain, in which reference TRBV27 and TRBJ2-6 provide the parts outside the CDR3, is EAQVTQNPRYLITVTGKKLTVTCSQNMNHEYMSWYRQDPGLGLRQIYYSMNVEVTDKGDVPEGYKVSRKEKRNFPLILESPSPNQTSLYFCASSLTGANVLTFGAGSRLTVL.

This clone was recorded a few times. The chain employs TRBV11-2 and TRBJ1-2; D is undetermined. CDR3 length equals 15 residues. V gave up 5 bases and J gave up 4 bases, with 17 bases separating them. Germline lookup yields CDR1 SGHAT and CDR2 FQNNGV. The CDR3 protein is CASSLGNAPLYGYTF. CDR3 DNA sequence: TGTGCCAGCAGCCTCGGGAATGCTCCTCTCTATGGCTACACCTTC.

This chain joins TRBV28 and TRBJ1-3, with D perhaps TRBD1 (5 bases). V was clipped by 2 bases and J by 1 base, with 9 bases between them. Germline CDR1 reads MDHEN; CDR2 reads SYDVKM. The CDR3 spans 15 residues. Written as DNA, the CDR3 is TGTGCCAGCAGTTTAGGACATCTATCTGGAAACACCATATATTTT. This translates into CASSLGHLSGNTIYF.

The chain uses TRBV3-1 (or the pseudogene TRBV3-2) and TRBJ1-1; D might be TRBD1 (5 bases). Looked up from germline, CDR1 is LGHDT and CDR2 is YNNKEL (reference sequence). Trimming left V 5 bases short and J 3 bases short, with 13 bases between. The CDR3 is 14 amino acids. The CDR3 DNA reads as TGTGCCAGCAGCTCCGGGACCTGGCACACTGAAGCTTTCTTT. It specifies CASSSGTWHTEAFF.

CDR3 protein: CASGLGQGARNIQYF. The CDR3 nucleotides are TGTGCCAGCGGTTTGGGGCAGGGGGCACGGAACATTCAGTACTTC. J is TRBJ2-4 and V is TRBV2; 8 bases match TRBD1. CDR3 length: 15 amino acids. The J segment lost 7 bases and the V segment lost 8 bases, leaving 13 bases of the junction unmatched. Germline values: CDR1 SNHLY, CDR2 FYNNEI.

The chain's CDR3 is CASSLTGTRLTDTQYF. The CDR3 nucleotides are TGTGCCAGCAGCCTAACCGGGACCCGGCTCACAGATACGCAGTATTTT. The genes are TRBV11-2 and TRBJ2-3; D may match TRBD1 or TRBD2 (5 bases each). Germline V gene data show CDR1 as SGHAT and CDR2 as FQNNGV. The CDR3 runs 16 residues. Trimming pared 5 bases from V and 2 bases from J, leaving 17 bases between.

This sequence joins TRBV10-1 and TRBJ1-1; no definite D call. Germline CDR1 reads WNHNN; CDR2 reads SYGVQD (reference sequence). This CDR3 region has 15 residues. V dropped 0 bases and J dropped 4 bases, with 12 bases sitting between them. The CDR3 coding sequence is TGCGCCAGCAGTGAGTCGACGGGGAGGGCCACTGAAGCTTTCTTT. As protein: CASSESTGRATEAFF.

The chain uses TRBV5-1 and TRBJ2-7; D may be TRBD1 (6 bases). Trimming cost V 2 bases and J 0 bases, with 12 bases left between them. The CDR3 runs 15 residues. The V gene's germline CDR1 is SGHRS and CDR2 YFSETQ. Here the CDR3 reads CASSFQGSDSYEQYF. The CDR3 coding sequence is TGCGCCAGCAGCTTTCAGGGGTCTGACTCCTACGAGCAGTACTTC. Complete variable domain (other parts from reference TRBV5-1 and TRBJ2-7): KAGVTQTPRYLIKTRGQQVTLSCSPISGHRSVSWYQQTPGQGLQFLFEYFSETQRNKGNFPGRFSGRQFSNSRSEMNVSTLELGDSALYLCASSFQGSDSYEQYFGPGTRLTVT.

V and J are TRBV27 and TRBJ2-7; D is possibly TRBD2 (5 bases). This CDR3 comprises 13 residues. CDR1 and CDR2 from the germline V gene are MNHEY and SMNVEV (reference sequence). Trimming took 3 bases from V and 3 from J, leaving 9 bases between them. Here the CDR3 DNA reads TGTGCCAGCAGTTTCCCCGGGGACTACGAGCAGTACTTC. Its translation: CASSFPGDYEQYF.

This chain links TRBV24-1 with TRBJ1-5; D unclear. V was trimmed by 7 bases and J by 3 bases, leaving 12 bases between them. The CDR3 runs 14 residues. The germline V gene encodes CDR1 KGHDR and CDR2 SFDVKD. CDR3 sequence: CATRDQGYNQPQHF. CDR3 nucleotide sequence: TGTGCCACCAGGGATCAAGGATACAATCAGCCCCAGCATTTT.

For this clone: One end of the junction varies from germline; a read error may be responsible. The chain employs TRBV7-7 and TRBJ2-7; 9 bases map to TRBD1. The CDR3 totals 13 residues. CDR1 is SSHAT, CDR2 FNYEAQ, per germline (reference sequence). DNA of the CDR3: TGTGCTAGCAGCCCGGACAGGGGATACGAGCAGTACTTC. It is translated as CASSPDRGYEQYF. Based on the CDR3 plus reference TRBV7-7 and TRBJ2-7, the full variable domain is GAGVSQSPRYKVTKRGQDVTLRCDPISSHATLYWYQQALGQGPEFLTYFNYEAQPDKSGLPSDRFSAERPEGSISTLTIQRTEQRDSAMYRCASSPDRGYEQYFGPGTRLTVT.

This rearrangement joins TRBV7-9 to TRBJ1-2, with 8 bases identical to TRBD1. V dropped 7 bases and J dropped 7; count of bases not matched to a gene: 5. Germline V gives CDR1 SEHNR, CDR2 FQNEAQ (reference sequence). CDR3 length: 12 residues. The CDR3 loop reads CASTTGGSGYTF. The DNA of the CDR3 is TGTGCCAGCACTACAGGGGGTTCTGGCTACACCTTC.

This chain links TRBV6-5 with TRBJ1-2, with a tentative D call TRBD1 (6 bases). Trimming shortened V by 6 bases and J by 8 bases, and 13 bases separated the two germline ends. The CDR3 is made up of 12 amino acids. Germline V gene lookup returns CDR1 MNHEY and CDR2 SVGAGI. CDR3 protein: CASSRGKQGYTF. DNA of the CDR3: TGTGCCAGCAGCAGGGGAAAACAAGGCTACACCTTC.

The chain combines TRBV6-5 with TRBJ1-5; 11 bases line up with TRBD1. The junction had 5 bases not matched to a gene; V was cut back by 6 bases and J by 4 bases. The CDR3 loop spans 15 amino acids. Germline CDR1 is MNHEY and CDR2 is SVGAGI. For the CDR3, the DNA is TGTGCCAGCAGCACTGGACAGGGGGCTAATCAGCCCCAGCATTTT. Amino acids: CASSTGQGANQPQHF.